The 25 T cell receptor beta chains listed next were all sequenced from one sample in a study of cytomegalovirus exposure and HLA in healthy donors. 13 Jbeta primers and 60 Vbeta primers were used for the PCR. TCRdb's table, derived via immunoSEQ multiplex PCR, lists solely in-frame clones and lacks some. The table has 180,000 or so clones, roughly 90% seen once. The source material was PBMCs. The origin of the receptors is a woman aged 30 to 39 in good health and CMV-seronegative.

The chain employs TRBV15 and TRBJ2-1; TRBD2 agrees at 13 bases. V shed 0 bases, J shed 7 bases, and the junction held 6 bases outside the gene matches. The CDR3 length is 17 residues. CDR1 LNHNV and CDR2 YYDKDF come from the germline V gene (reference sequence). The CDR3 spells CATSRDLGLAGRNEQFF. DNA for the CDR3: TGTGCCACCAGCAGAGACTTGGGACTAGCGGGAAGGAATGAGCAGTTCTTC. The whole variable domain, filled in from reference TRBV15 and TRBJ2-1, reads DAMVIQNPRYQVTQFGKPVTLSCSQTLNHNVMYWYQQKSSQAPKLLFHYYDKDFNNEADTPDNFQSRRPNTSFCFLDIRSPGLGDTAMYLCATSRDLGLAGRNEQFFGPGTRLTVL.

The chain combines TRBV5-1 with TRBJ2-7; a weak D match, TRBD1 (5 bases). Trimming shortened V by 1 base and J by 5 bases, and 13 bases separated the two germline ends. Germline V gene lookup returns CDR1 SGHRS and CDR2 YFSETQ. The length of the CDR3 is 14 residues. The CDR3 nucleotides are TGCGCCAGCAGCTTGTTTCAGGGAAAAGACGAGCAGTACTTC. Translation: CASSLFQGKDEQYF.

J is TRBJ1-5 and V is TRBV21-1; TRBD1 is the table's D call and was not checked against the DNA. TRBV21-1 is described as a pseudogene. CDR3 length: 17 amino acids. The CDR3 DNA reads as TGTGCCAGCAGCGCCCGACAGGGGGGCCCCGCCAATCAGCCCCAGCATTTT. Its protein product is CASSARQGGPANQPQHF.

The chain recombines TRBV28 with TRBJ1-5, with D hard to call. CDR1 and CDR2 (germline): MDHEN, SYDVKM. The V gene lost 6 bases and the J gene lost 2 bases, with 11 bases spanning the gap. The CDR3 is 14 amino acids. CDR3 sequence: CASSAHSRNQPQHF. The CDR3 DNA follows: TGTGCCAGCAGCGCCCACAGCCGCAATCAGCCCCAGCATTTT.

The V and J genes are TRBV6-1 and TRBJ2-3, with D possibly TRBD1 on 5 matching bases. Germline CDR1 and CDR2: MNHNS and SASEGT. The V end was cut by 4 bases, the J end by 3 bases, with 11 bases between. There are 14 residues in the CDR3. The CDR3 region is CASSGTRATDTQYF. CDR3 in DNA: TGTGCCAGCAGTGGGACACGAGCGACAGATACGCAGTATTTT.

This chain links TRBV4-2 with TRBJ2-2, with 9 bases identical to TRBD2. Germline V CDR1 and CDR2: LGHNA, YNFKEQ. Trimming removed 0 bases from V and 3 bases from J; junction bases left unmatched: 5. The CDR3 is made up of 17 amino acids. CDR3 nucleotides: TGTGCCAGCAGCCAAGATCCAGCGGGGGGACACACCGGGGAGCTGTTTTTT. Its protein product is CASSQDPAGGHTGELFF.

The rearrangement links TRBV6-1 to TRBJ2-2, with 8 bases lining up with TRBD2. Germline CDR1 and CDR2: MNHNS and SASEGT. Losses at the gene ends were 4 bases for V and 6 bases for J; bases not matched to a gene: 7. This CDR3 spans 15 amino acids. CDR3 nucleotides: TGTGCCAGCAGTGTGGGTAGCGGGATCGCCGGGGAGCTGTTTTTT. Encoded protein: CASSVGSGIAGELFF.

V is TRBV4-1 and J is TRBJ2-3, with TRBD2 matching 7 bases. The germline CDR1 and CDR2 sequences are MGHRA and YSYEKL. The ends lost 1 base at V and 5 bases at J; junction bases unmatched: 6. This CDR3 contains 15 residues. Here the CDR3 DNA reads TGCGCCAGCAGCCAAGCCAGGACTAGTGGAGATACGCAGTATTTT. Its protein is CASSQARTSGDTQYF.

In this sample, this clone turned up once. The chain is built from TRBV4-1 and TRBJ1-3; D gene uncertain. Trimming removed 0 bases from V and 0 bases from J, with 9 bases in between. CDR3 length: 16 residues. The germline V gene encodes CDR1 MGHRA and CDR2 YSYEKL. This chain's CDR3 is CASSQDGLLSGNTIYF. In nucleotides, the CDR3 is TGCGCCAGCAGCCAAGATGGCCTCCTCTCTGGAAACACCATATATTTT.

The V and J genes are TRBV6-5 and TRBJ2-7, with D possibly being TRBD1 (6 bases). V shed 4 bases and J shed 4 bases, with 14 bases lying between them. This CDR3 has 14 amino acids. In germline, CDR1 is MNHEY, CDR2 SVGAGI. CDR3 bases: TGTGCCAGCAGTTTCACAGGGAATCAATACGAGCAGTACTTC. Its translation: CASSFTGNQYEQYF.

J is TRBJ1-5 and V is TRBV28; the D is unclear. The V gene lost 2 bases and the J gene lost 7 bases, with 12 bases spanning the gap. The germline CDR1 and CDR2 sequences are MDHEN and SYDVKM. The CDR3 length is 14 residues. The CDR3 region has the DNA TGTGCCAGCAGTTTAGTCCCAGGCTTCCAGCCCCAGCATTTT. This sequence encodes CASSLVPGFQPQHF.

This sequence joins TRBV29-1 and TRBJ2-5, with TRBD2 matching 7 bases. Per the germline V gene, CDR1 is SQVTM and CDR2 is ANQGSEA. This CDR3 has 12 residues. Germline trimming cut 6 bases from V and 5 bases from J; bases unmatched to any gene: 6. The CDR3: CSVESGDETQYF. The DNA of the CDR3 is TGCAGCGTCGAGAGCGGGGATGAGACCCAGTACTTC.

CDR3 sequence (DNA): TGCGCCAGCAGCTTGTCGGTTATGGGGGACAAAAGTGGCTACACCTTC. This sequence encodes CASSLSVMGDKSGYTF. The chain combines TRBV5-1 with TRBJ1-2; possible D gene TRBD1, 6 bases. The V and J ends lost 1 base and 7 bases respectively, with 20 bases between them. The CDR3 is 16 amino acids. Germline V gives CDR1 SGHRS, CDR2 YFSETQ.

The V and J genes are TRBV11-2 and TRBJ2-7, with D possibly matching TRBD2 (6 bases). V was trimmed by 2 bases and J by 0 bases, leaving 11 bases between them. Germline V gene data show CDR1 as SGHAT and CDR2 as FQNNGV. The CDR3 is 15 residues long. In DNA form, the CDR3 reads TGTGCCAGCAGCTTACCTGGGGACTTCTCCTACGAGCAGTACTTC. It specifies CASSLPGDFSYEQYF.

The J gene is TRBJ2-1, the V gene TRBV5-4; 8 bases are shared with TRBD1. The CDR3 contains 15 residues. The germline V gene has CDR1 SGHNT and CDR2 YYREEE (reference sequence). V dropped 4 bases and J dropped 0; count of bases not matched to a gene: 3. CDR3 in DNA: TGTGCCAGCAGCCAGGACAGGGCCTCCTACAATGAGCAGTTCTTC. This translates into CASSQDRASYNEQFF.

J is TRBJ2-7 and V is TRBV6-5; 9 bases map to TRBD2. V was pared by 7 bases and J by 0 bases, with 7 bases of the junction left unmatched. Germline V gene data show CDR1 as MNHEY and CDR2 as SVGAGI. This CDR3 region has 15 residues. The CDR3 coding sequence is TGTGCCAGCAAAACCGGACTAGCGTACTCCTACGAGCAGTACTTC. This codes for CASKTGLAYSYEQYF.

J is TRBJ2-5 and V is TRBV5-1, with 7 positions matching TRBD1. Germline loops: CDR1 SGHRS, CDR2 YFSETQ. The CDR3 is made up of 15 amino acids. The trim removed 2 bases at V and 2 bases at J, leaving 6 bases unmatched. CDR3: CASSFEEGQQETQYF. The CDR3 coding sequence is TGCGCCAGCAGCTTCGAAGAGGGACAGCAAGAGACCCAGTACTTC.

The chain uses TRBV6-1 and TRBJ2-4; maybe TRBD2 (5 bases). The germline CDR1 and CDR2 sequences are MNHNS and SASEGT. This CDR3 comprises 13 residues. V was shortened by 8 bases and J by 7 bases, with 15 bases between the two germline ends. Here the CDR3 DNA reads TGTGCCAGCGGGTATCGGGAAGGGAACATTCAGTACTTC. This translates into CASGYREGNIQYF.

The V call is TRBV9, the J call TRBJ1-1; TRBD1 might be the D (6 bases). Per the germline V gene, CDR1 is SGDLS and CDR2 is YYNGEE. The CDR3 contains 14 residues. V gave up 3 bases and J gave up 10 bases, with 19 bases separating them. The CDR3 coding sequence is TGTGCCAGCAGCGGATCGGGACACCCCTATGGAGCTTTCTTT. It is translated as CASSGSGHPYGAFF.

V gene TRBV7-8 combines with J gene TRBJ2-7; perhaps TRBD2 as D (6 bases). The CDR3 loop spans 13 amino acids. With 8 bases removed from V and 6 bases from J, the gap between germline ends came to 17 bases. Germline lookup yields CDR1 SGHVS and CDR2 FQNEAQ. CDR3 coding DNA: TGTGCCAGCTCACCGCTAGCGAGGGGCGAGCAGTACTTC. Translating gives CASSPLARGEQYF. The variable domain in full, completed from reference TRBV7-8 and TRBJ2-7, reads GAGVSQSPRYKVAKRGQDVALRCDPISGHVSLFWYQQALGQGPEFLTYFQNEAQLDKSGLPSDRFFAERPEGSVSTLKIQRTQQEDSAVYLCASSPLARGEQYFGPGTRLTVT.

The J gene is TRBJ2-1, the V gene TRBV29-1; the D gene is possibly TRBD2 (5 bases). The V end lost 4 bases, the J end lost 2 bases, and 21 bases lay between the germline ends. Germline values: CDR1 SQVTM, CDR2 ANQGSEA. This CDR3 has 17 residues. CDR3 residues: CSVGGPVTALTYNEQFF. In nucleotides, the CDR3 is TGCAGCGTTGGCGGGCCTGTGACGGCTCTTACCTACAATGAGCAGTTCTTC.

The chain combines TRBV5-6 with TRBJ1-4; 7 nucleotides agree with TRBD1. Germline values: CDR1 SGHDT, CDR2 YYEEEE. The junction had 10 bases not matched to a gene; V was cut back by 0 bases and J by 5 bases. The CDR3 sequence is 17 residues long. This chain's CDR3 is CASSLVRAGGINEKLFF. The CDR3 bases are TGTGCCAGCAGCTTGGTACGGGCAGGGGGTATCAATGAAAAACTGTTTTTT.

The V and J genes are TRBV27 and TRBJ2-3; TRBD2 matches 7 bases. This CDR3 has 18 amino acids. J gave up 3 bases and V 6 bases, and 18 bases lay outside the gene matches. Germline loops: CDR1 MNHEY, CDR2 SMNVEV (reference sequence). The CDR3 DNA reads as TGTGCCAGCAGCCACACTTCAGTGAGCGGGGTCAATACAGATACGCAGTATTTT. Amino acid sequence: CASSHTSVSGVNTDTQYF.

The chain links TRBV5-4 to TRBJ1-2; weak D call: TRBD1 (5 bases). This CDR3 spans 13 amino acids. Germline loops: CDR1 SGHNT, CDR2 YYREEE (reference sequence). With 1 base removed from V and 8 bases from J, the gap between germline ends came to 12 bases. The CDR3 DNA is TGTGCCAGCAGCTTGAAAGGGGCGCGAGGCTACACCTTC. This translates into CASSLKGARGYTF. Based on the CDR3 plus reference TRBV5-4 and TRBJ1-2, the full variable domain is ETGVTQSPTHLIKTRGQQVTLRCSSQSGHNTVSWYQQALGQGPQFIFQYYREEENGRGNFPPRFSGLQFPNYSSELNVNALELDDSALYLCASSLKGARGYTFGSGTRLTVV.

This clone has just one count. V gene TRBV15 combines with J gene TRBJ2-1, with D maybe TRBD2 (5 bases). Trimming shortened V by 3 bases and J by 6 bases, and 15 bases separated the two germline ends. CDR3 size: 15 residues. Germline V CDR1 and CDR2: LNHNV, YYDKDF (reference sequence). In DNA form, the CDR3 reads TGTGCCACCAGCAGGAGGTCAGTGAGGGTCAATGAGCAGTTCTTC. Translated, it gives CATSRRSVRVNEQFF.